The 4 T cell receptor beta chains in this list originate from one sample, sequenced in a study of cytomegalovirus exposure and HLA in healthy donors. The protocol was immunoSEQ multiplex PCR, while the TCRdb copy is restricted to in-frame clones and leaves out a portion. The table shows a few hundred thousand clones, with roughly 88% occurring only once. The sequenced sample was PBMCs. The receptors derive from a man aged 25-45 years in good health and CMV-seronegative.

This clone was observed a few times. This chain connects TRBV5-4 to TRBJ2-1; a possible D gene is TRBD1 (5 bases). This CDR3 is 13 amino acids long. Trimming shortened V by 7 bases and J by 0 bases, and 8 bases separated the two germline ends. CDR1 and CDR2 (germline): SGHNT, YYREEE (reference sequence). The chain's CDR3 is CASEDISYNEQFF. In DNA form, the CDR3 reads TGTGCCAGCGAGGACATCTCCTACAATGAGCAGTTCTTC. Supplemented by reference TRBV5-4 and TRBJ2-1, the full variable domain reads ETGVTQSPTHLIKTRGQQVTLRCSSQSGHNTVSWYQQALGQGPQFIFQYYREEENGRGNFPPRFSGLQFPNYSSELNVNALELDDSALYLCASEDISYNEQFFGPGTRLTVL.

J is TRBJ2-7 and V is TRBV4-3; tentative D call: TRBD2 (6 bases). The germline V and J ends were trimmed by 0 bases and 9 bases, with 15 bases remaining between them. The CDR3 spans 14 residues. Per germline, CDR1 LGHNA and CDR2 YSLEER. Written as DNA, the CDR3 is TGCGCCAGCAGCCAAGATGCGGGGACCGGGGGGCAGTACTTC. This encodes CASSQDAGTGGQYF.

The J gene is TRBJ1-6, the V gene TRBV7-9, with D perhaps TRBD1 (5 bases). This CDR3 comprises 14 residues. V gave up 3 bases and J gave up 7 bases, with 10 bases separating them. Germline values: CDR1 SEHNR, CDR2 FQNEAQ (reference sequence). Here the CDR3 reads CASSLSQGNSPLHF. The CDR3 region has the DNA TGTGCCAGCAGCTTGAGTCAGGGAAATTCACCCCTCCACTTT.

This chain uses TRBV25-1 with TRBJ2-4; D remains ambiguous. Germline V lookup: CDR1 MGHDK, CDR2 SYGVNS. Trimming pared 3 bases from V and 7 bases from J, leaving 10 bases between. The CDR3 loop spans 13 amino acids. CDR3 residues: CASSDHLGNIQYF. The DNA of the CDR3 is TGTGCCAGCAGTGATCACCTCGGGAACATTCAGTACTTC.